Sequencing of this T cell receptor beta chain was carried out in a study of blood T cells in healthy people across ages. Whole-study findings and limits: Strong correlation was found linking TCR beta diversity to naive T cell percentage.

Primed by a sample-barcoded 5' primer and a J-beta primer mix, a second PCR proceeded for about 7 to 11 cycles. TCRdb ran MiXCR on the 5' RACE reads and lists one entry per CDR3 protein. The profile shows hundreds of thousands of distinct CDR3 sequences, around 49% of them singletons. This clonotype was counted a few times. The antigen is unknown. The source material was blood. The receptor was isolated from a woman aged 55-69 years in good health.

The CDR3, as DNA: TGTGCCAGCAGTATTAACATCCATGGCTACACCTTC. Amino acids: CASSINIHGYTF. This sequence joins TRBV25-1 and TRBJ1-2; no reliable D call. The CDR3 length is 12 residues. Trimming pared 5 bases from V and 6 bases from J, leaving 10 bases between. The germline V gene has CDR1 MGHDK and CDR2 SYGVNS.